This TCR beta chain is drawn from a study of early stage breast cancer tumors. Only in-frame clones appear in the TCRdb table, and some are missing; sequencing was by immunoSEQ multiplex PCR. The sample has about 72,000 clones, approximately 79% seen once; the top ten hold approximately 3.7%. CDR1 SGDLS and CDR2 YYNGEE come from the germline V gene. The CDR3 spans 15 residues. Trimming pared 0 bases from V and 7 bases from J, leaving 14 bases between. This TCR was sampled from a person aged 55 to 69 with breast cancer. The chain carries TRBV9 and TRBJ2-1; TRBD1 might be the D (5 bases). Sequencing used blood. CDR3 loop: CASSVGLQGYNEQFF. CDR3 DNA: TGTGCCAGCAGCGTAGGATTGCAGGGTTATAATGAGCAGTTCTTC.